Listed here is a single T cell receptor (beta chain). The CDR3 has 14 residues. CDR1 is SNHLY, CDR2 FYNNEI, per germline. Between the trimmed V and J ends, which lost 0 bases and 4 bases, there was a span of 9 bases. The protocol was immunoSEQ multiplex PCR, while the TCRdb copy is restricted to in-frame clones and leaves out a portion. Found here are about 330,000 clones, roughly 84% of them singletons; the top ten hold approximately 0.99%. The sample comes from a study of blood T cell repertoires in COVID-19. Overall study: T cells, B-cell-depleted T cells, or PBMCs supplied cDNA or gDNA.

This chain connects TRBV2 to TRBJ1-2; D not resolved. The sequenced sample consisted of PBMCs or T cells enriched from blood (not recorded which). The TCR sequence derives from a woman in her twenties or thirties who had recovered from COVID-19. The CDR3 bases are TGTGCCAGCAGTGAAGCGCTTAGCGGCTATGGCTACACCTTC. Residues: CASSEALSGYGYTF.